What follows is one TCR beta chain and its context. This record comes from a study of T cell changes during pregnancy in multiple sclerosis. Germline V gene data show CDR1 as LNHDA and CDR2 as SQIVND (reference sequence). This CDR3 spans 14 amino acids. Trimming took 7 bases from V and 2 from J; bases not matched to a gene: 3. This table comes from immunoSEQ multiplex PCR, and its TCRdb copy is limited to in-frame clones, with some not included. The sample gives 50,000 to 70,000 clones, 91% of which show up once; roughly 5.7% is in the top ten. The source is a female donor with multiple sclerosis, enrolled in a pregnancy study. The sample consisted of CD8+ T cells from peripheral blood mononuclear cells, taken before pregnancy. The chain uses TRBV19 and TRBJ1-4, with TRBD1 matching over 8 bases. The CDR3 loop is CASTRDRTNEKLFF. For the CDR3, the DNA is TGTGCCAGTACCCGGGACAGGACTAATGAAAAACTGTTTTTT.